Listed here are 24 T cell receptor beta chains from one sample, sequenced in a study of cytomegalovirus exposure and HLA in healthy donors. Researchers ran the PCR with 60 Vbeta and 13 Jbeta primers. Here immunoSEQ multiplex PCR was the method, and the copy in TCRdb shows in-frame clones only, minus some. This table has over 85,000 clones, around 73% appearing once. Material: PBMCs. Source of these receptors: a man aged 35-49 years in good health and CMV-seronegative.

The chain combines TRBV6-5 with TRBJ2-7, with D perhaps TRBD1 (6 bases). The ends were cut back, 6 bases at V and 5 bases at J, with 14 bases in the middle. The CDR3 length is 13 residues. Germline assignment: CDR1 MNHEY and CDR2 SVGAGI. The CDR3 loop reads CASRDDRFHEQYF. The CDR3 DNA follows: TGTGCCAGCAGGGACGACAGGTTCCACGAGCAGTACTTC.

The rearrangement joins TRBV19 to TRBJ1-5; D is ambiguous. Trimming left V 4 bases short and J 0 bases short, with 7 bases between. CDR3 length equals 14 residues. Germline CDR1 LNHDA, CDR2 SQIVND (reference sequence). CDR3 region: CASSNKNSNQPQHF. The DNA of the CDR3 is TGTGCCAGTAGTAACAAGAATAGCAATCAGCCCCAGCATTTT.

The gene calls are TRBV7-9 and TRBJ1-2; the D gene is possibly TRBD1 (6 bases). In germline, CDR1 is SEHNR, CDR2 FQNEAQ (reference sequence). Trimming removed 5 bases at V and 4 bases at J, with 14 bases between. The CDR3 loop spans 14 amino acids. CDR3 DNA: TGTGCCAGCAGCACGGCGGGGGGCGGCTATGGCTACACCTTC. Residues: CASSTAGGGYGYTF. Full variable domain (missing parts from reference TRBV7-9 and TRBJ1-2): DTGVSQNPRHKITKRGQNVTFRCDPISEHNRLYWYRQTLGQGPEFLTYFQNEAQLEKSRLLSDRFSAERPKGSFSTLEIQRTEQGDSAMYLCASSTAGGGYGYTFGSGTRLTVV.

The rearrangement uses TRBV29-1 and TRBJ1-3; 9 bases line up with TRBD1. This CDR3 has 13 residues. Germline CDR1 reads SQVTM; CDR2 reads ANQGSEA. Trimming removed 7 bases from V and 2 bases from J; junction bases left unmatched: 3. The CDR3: CSAYRGPGNTIYF. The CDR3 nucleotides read TGCAGCGCATACAGGGGGCCTGGAAACACCATATATTTT.

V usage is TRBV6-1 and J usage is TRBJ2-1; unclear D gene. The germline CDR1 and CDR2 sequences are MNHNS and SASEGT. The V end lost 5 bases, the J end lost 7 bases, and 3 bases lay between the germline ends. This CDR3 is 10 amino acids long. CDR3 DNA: TGTGCCAGCAGTCTTAATGAGCAGTTCTTC. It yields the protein CASSLNEQFF.

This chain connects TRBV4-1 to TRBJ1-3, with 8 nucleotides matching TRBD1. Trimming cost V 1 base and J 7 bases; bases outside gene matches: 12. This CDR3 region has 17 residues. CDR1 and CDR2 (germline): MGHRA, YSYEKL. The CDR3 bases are TGCGCCAGCAGCCAAGCAGGGACAGGCCCCGTCTGGAACACCATATATTTT. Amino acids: CASSQAGTGPVWNTIYF.

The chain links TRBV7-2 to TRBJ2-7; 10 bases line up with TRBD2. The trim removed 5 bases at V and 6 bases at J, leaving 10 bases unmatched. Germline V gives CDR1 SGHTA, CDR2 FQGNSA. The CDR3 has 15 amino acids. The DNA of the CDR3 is TGTGCCAGCAGCGCCCGCCAGGGACTAGCGACCGAGCAGTACTTC. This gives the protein CASSARQGLATEQYF.

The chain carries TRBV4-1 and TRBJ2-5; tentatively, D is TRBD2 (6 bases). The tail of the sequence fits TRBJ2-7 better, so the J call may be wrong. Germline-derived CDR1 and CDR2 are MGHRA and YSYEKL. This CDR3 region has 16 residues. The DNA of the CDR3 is TGCGCCAGCAGCCAAGATCCCAGCGGGCTCTCCTACGAGCAGTACTTC. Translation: CASSQDPSGLSYEQYF.

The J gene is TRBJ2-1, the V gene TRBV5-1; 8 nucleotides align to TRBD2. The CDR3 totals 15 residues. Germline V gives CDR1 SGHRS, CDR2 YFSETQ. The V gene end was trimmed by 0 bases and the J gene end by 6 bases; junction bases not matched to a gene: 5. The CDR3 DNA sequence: TGCGCCAGCAGCTTGGTTAGCGGGGAATCCAATGAGCAGTTCTTC. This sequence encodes CASSLVSGESNEQFF.

CDR3 amino acids: CASSQGETTGETQYF. The CDR3 region has the DNA TGCGCCAGCAGCCAAGGGGAGACAACAGGGGAGACCCAGTACTTC. The chain employs TRBV4-1 and TRBJ2-5; possibly TRBD1 for D (6 bases). The CDR3 extends over 15 amino acids. From germline, CDR1 is MGHRA and CDR2 YSYEKL. Trimming removed 1 base at V and 5 bases at J, with 14 bases between.

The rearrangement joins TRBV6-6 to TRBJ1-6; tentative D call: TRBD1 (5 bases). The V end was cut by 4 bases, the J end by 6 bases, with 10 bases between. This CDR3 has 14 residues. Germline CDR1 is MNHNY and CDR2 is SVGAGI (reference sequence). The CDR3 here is CASSSTGPNSPLHF. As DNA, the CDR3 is TGTGCCAGCAGTTCAACAGGCCCTAATTCACCCCTCCACTTT.

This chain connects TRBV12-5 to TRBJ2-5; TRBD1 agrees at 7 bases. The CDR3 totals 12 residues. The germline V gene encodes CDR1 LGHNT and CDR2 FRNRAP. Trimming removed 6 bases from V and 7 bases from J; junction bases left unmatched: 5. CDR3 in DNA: TGTGCTAGTGGCCGGGACAGCGGGACCCAGTACTTC. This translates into CASGRDSGTQYF.

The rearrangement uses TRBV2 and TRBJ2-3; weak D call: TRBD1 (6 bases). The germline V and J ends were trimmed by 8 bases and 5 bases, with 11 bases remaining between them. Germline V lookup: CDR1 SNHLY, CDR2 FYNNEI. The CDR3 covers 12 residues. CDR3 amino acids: CASGQIGDTQYF. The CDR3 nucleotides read TGTGCCAGCGGACAGATCGGAGATACGCAGTATTTT.

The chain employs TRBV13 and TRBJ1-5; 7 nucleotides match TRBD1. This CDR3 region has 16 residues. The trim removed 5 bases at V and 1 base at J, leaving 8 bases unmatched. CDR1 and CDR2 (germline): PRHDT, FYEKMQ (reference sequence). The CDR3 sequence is CASSRRQGRSNQPQHF. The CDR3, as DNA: TGTGCCAGCAGCAGGCGACAGGGAAGGAGCAATCAGCCCCAGCATTTT.

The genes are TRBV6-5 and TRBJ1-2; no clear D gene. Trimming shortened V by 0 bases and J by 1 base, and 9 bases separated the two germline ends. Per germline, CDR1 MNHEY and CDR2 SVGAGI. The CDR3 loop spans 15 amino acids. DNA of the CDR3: TGTGCCAGCAGTTACTCGCGGGGATTTAACTATGGCTACACCTTC. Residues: CASSYSRGFNYGYTF.

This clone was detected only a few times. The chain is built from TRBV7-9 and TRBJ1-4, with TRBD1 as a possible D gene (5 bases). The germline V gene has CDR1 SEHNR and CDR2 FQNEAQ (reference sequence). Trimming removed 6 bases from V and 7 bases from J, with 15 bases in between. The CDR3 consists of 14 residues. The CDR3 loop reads CASSQPREGEKLFF. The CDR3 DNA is TGTGCCAGCAGTCAGCCCAGGGAGGGTGAAAAACTGTTTTTT. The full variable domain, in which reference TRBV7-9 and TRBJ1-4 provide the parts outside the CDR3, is DTGVSQNPRHKITKRGQNVTFRCDPISEHNRLYWYRQTLGQGPEFLTYFQNEAQLEKSRLLSDRFSAERPKGSFSTLEIQRTEQGDSAMYLCASSQPREGEKLFFGSGTQLSVL.

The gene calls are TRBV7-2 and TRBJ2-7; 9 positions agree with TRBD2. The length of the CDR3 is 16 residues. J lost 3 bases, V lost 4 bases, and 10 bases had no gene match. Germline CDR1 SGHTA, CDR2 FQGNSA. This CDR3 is CASSSPGTSPSYEQYF. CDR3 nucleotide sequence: TGTGCCAGCAGCTCCCCAGGGACTAGCCCTAGCTACGAGCAGTACTTC.

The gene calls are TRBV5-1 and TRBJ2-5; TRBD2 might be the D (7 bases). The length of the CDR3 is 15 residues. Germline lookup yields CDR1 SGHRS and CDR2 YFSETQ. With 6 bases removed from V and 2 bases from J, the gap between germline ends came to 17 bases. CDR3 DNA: TGCGCCAGCATCCTGCGGGGGACAAAACAAGAGACCCAGTACTTC. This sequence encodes CASILRGTKQETQYF. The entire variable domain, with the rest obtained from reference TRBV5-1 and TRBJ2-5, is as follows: KAGVTQTPRYLIKTRGQQVTLSCSPISGHRSVSWYQQTPGQGLQFLFEYFSETQRNKGNFPGRFSGRQFSNSRSEMNVSTLELGDSALYLCASILRGTKQETQYFGPGTRLLVL.

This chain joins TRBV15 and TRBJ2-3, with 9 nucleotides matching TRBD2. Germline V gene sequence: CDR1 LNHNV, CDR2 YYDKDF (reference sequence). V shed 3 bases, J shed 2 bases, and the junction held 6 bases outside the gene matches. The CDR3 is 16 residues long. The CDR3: CATSSRTSAATDTQYF. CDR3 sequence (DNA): TGTGCCACCAGCAGCAGGACTAGCGCTGCCACAGATACGCAGTATTTT. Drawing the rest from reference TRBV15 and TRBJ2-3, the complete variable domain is DAMVIQNPRYQVTQFGKPVTLSCSQTLNHNVMYWYQQKSSQAPKLLFHYYDKDFNNEADTPDNFQSRRPNTSFCFLDIRSPGLGDTAMYLCATSSRTSAATDTQYFGPGTRLTVL.

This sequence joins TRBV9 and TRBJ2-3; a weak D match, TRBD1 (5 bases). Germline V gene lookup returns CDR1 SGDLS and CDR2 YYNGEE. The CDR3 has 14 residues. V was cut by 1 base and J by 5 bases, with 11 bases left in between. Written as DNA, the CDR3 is TGTGCCAGCAGCGTATCAGGGTGGGAAGATACGCAGTATTTT. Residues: CASSVSGWEDTQYF.

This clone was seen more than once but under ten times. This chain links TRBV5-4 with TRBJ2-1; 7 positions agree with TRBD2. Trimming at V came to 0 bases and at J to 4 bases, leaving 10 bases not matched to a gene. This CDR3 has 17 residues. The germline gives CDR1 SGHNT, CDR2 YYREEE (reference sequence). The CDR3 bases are TGTGCCAGCAGCTTGGGCGCTGGGGGGGTATCATACAATGAGCAGTTCTTC. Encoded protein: CASSLGAGGVSYNEQFF.

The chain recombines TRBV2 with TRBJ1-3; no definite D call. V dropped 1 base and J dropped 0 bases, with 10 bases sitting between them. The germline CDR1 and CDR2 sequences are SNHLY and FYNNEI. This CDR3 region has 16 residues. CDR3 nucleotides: TGTGCCAGCAGTGAAGGCCTAGGATACTCTGGAAACACCATATATTTT. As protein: CASSEGLGYSGNTIYF.

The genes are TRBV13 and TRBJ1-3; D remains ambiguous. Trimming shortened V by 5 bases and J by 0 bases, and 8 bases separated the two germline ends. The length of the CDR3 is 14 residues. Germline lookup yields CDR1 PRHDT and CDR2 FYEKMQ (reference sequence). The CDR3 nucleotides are TGTGCCAGCAGCCCGGGGATCTCTGGAAACACCATATATTTT. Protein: CASSPGISGNTIYF.

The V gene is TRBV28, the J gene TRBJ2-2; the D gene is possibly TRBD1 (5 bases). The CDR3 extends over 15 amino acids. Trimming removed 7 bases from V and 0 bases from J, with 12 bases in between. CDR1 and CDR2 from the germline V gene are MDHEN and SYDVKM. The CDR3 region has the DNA TGTGCCAGCAATCTTCCGGACACGAACACCGGGGAGCTGTTTTTT. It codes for CASNLPDTNTGELFF.